This is a list of T cell receptor beta chains from one sample in a study of post-analysis software for immune sequencing data. MiXCR, applied by TCRdb to the PCR reads, yields one record per CDR3 protein. The profile shows roughly 180,000 distinct CDR3 sequences, around 28% of them singletons. The sequenced material came from blood. The source of these receptors is a girl aged 5 to 17 with multiple sclerosis. The CDR3 runs from the conserved cysteine through the conserved F or W. Fields, in order: CDR3 length, V gene, D gene, J gene, clone size, CDR3 protein, CDR3 DNA. The D gene is left open where the match is weak. Clone size is given for some rows only: seen once, a few or many times, or a class if the clone is expanded.

>18|TRBV3-1|TRBD1|TRBJ1-4|NA
CASSQGIPVTGVNEKLFF
TGTGCCAGCAGTCAAGGCATACCTGTCACAGGGGTAAACGAAAAACTGTTTTTT
>14|TRBV19|NA|TRBJ2-4|few
CASSIDWAGNIQYF
TGTGCCAGTAGTATAGATTGGGCGGGAAACATTCAGTACTTC
>13|TRBV12-3/TRBV12-4|NA|TRBJ1-5|many
CASSLDSLMPQHF
TGTGCCAGCAGTTTAGACAGCTTAATGCCCCAGCATTTT
>17|TRBV5-1|TRBD2|TRBJ2-2|NA
CASSGRSVAGLTGELFF
TGCGCCAGCAGCGGGAGATCGGTAGCGGGGTTAACCGGGGAGCTGTTTTTT
>15|TRBV2|TRBD2|TRBJ2-2|once
CASSAASGSAGELFF
TGTGCCAGCAGTGCAGCTAGCGGGAGCGCCGGGGAGCTGTTTTTT
>16|TRBV9|TRBD2|TRBJ2-3|NA
CVSSVVTGGPADTQYF
TGTGTCAGCAGCGTAGTAACGGGAGGTCCCGCAGATACGCAGTATTTT
>15|TRBV18|NA|TRBJ2-7|few
CASSPPGGAKGEQYF
TGTGCCAGCTCACCACCTGGAGGGGCCAAAGGGGAGCAGTACTTC
>19|TRBV20-1|TRBD2|TRBJ2-7|NA
CSARDYGTSGSTGSSEQYF
TGCAGTGCTAGAGATTACGGGACTAGCGGGAGTACGGGGTCCTCCGAGCAGTACTTC
>14|TRBV30|NA|TRBJ1-2|NA
CAWSWGGLDYGYTF
TGTGCCTGGAGCTGGGGGGGATTAGACTATGGCTACACCTTC
>14|TRBV5-1|NA|TRBJ2-7|many
CASSLQGPRYEQYF
TGCGCCAGCAGCTTGCAAGGACCTCGCTACGAGCAGTACTTC
>17|TRBV15|TRBD2|TRBJ2-1|many
CATSRDLLAGLYNEQFF
TGTGCCACCAGCAGAGATCTGCTAGCGGGTCTCTACAATGAGCAGTTCTTC
>17|TRBV12-3/TRBV12-4|NA|TRBJ1-2|NA
CASSLLPRRGAGYGYTF
TGTGCCAGCAGTTTACTACCCCGACGGGGGGCAGGATATGGCTACACCTTC
>12|TRBV7-9|NA|TRBJ1-1|few
CASSREQAEAFF
TGTGCCAGCAGCCGGGAGCAAGCTGAAGCTTTCTTT
>15|TRBV6-1|TRBD1|TRBJ1-2|NA
CTSSKGQGKDYGYTF
TGTACCAGCAGTAAAGGACAGGGCAAGGACTATGGCTACACCTTC
>11|TRBV7-2|NA|TRBJ2-5|many
CASSPHETQYF
TGTGCCAGCAGCCCCCACGAGACCCAGTACTTC
>19|TRBV12-3/TRBV12-4|TRBD1|TRBJ2-6|many
CASRISGGFRLSGANVLTF
TGTGCCAGCAGGATCTCAGGGGGCTTTCGGCTTTCTGGGGCCAACGTCCTGACTTTC
>13|TRBV10-3|NA|TRBJ2-1|many
CAIYEGAPGEQFF
TGTGCCATCTACGAAGGAGCACCAGGCGAGCAGTTCTTC
>15|TRBV7-3|TRBD1|TRBJ1-1|NA
CASSSPGGRGTEAFF
TGTGCCAGCAGCTCTCCAGGGGGCAGGGGTACTGAAGCTTTCTTT
>18|TRBV6-5|TRBD2|TRBJ2-3|many
CASSYRPLAGGPGDTQYF
TGTGCCAGCAGTTACAGGCCCTTGGCGGGAGGGCCCGGAGATACGCAGTATTTT
>13|TRBV19|NA|TRBJ2-5|NA
CASSIRGDETQYF
TGTGCCAGTAGTATCCGGGGCGATGAGACCCAGTACTTC
>15|TRBV7-2|NA|TRBJ1-4|NA
CASSVDGATNEKLFF
TGTGCCAGCAGCGTGGACGGTGCAACTAATGAAAAACTGTTTTTT
>14|TRBV10-3|TRBD1|TRBJ2-1|many
CAISPGTGYNEQFF
TGTGCCATCAGCCCCGGGACAGGGTACAATGAGCAGTTCTTC
>14|TRBV6-6|NA|TRBJ2-7|many
CASSYSTRNYEQYF
TGTGCCAGCAGTTACTCGACTCGCAACTACGAGCAGTACTTC
>14|TRBV7-9|NA|TRBJ1-1|NA
CASSLVQSNTEAFF
TGTGCCAGCAGCTTAGTACAGTCTAACACTGAAGCTTTCTTT
>14|TRBV5-1|NA|TRBJ1-2|NA
CASIIDSTNYGYTF
TGCGCCAGCATCATAGACAGTACTAACTATGGCTACACCTTC
>14|TRBV29-1|NA|TRBJ2-7|few
CSVEATDLGAERYF
TGCAGCGTTGAGGCGACAGACCTCGGGGCTGAGCGGTACTTC
>10|TRBV6-6|NA|TRBJ2-7|many
CASGFYEQYF
TGTGCCAGCGGGTTCTACGAGCAGTACTTC
>12|TRBV20-1|NA|TRBJ2-5|many
CSASRFGETQYF
TGCAGTGCTAGTCGGTTCGGAGAGACCCAGTACTTC
>16|TRBV20-1|TRBD1|TRBJ1-2|few
CSARDPGQGGRWGYTF
TGCAGTGCTAGAGACCCGGGACAGGGGGGCCGTTGGGGCTACACCTTC
>15|TRBV6-1|TRBD1|TRBJ2-7|many
CASSETGTGLYEQYF
TGTGCCAGCAGTGAGACCGGGACAGGGTTGTACGAGCAGTACTTC
>12|TRBV29-1|NA|TRBJ2-7|few
CSVRVGVREQYF
TGCAGCGTTCGGGTTGGGGTAAGGGAGCAGTACTTC
>14|TRBV27|NA|TRBJ2-6|NA
CASSLYSGANVLTF
TGTGCCAGCAGTCTTTACTCTGGGGCCAACGTCCTGACTTTC
>16|TRBV27|TRBD1|TRBJ1-5|NA
CASSPARTGRDQPQHF
TGTGCCAGCAGCCCGGCCCGGACAGGGCGGGATCAGCCCCAGCATTTT
>14|TRBV6-5|TRBD1|TRBJ2-7|many
CASSYQDRGGEQYF
TGTGCCAGCAGTTACCAGGACAGGGGCGGCGAGCAGTACTTC
>16|TRBV18|NA|TRBJ2-1|many
CASSPPLAEASNEQFF
TGTGCCAGCTCACCACCGTTAGCGGAGGCATCCAATGAGCAGTTCTTC
>15|TRBV27|TRBD2|TRBJ2-3|many
CASSLSGAGADTQYF
TGTGCCAGCAGTTTATCGGGAGCGGGGGCAGATACGCAGTATTTT
>14|TRBV7-2|NA|TRBJ2-3|NA
CASSLLGLGDTQYF
TGTGCCAGCAGCTTATTGGGTTTGGGTGATACGCAGTATTTT
>13|TRBV20-1|NA|TRBJ2-1|many
CSASKVGYNEQFF
TGCAGTGCCAGCAAGGTGGGCTACAATGAGCAGTTCTTC
>14|TRBV7-8|NA|TRBJ2-5|many
CASSLERVQETQYF
TGTGCCAGCAGCTTAGAACGGGTCCAAGAGACCCAGTACTTC
>13|TRBV12-3/TRBV12-4|NA|TRBJ1-1|NA
CASSFGGRTEAFF
TGTGCCAGCAGTTTTGGGGGGCGGACTGAAGCTTTCTTT
>12|TRBV4-1|NA|TRBJ1-1|few
CASSHDRIEAFF
TGCGCCAGCAGCCACGACAGGATTGAAGCTTTCTTT
>15|TRBV6-6|NA|TRBJ1-6|few
CASSYSEGQGSPLHF
TGTGCCAGCAGTTACTCGGAGGGGCAGGGGTCACCCCTCCACTTT
>21|TRBV5-1|NA|TRBJ2-7|many
CASSSPGQGTGTSGLSYEQYF
TGCGCCAGCAGCTCGCCGGGACAGGGGACCGGGACTAGCGGACTATCCTACGAGCAGTACTTC
>15|TRBV12-3/TRBV12-4|NA|TRBJ2-7|many
CASSPGGGSSYEQYF
TGTGCCAGCAGCCCAGGGGGGGGTAGCTCCTACGAGCAGTACTTC
>14|TRBV5-1|TRBD1|TRBJ1-4|many
CASSLGQGFEKLFF
TGCGCCAGCAGCTTGGGACAGGGGTTTGAAAAACTGTTTTTT
>19|TRBV5-1|NA|TRBJ2-3|NA
CASSLVFFRGPTKSDTQYF
TGCGCCAGCAGCTTGGTCTTTTTCCGGGGACCGACCAAATCAGATACGCAGTATTTT
>15|TRBV10-3|NA|TRBJ2-2|NA
CAISAGGPEIGELFF
TGTGCCATCAGTGCCGGGGGCCCCGAAATTGGGGAGCTGTTTTTT
>17|TRBV4-1|TRBD2|TRBJ2-1|many
CASKNPTTSGSLNEQFF
TGCGCCAGCAAAAACCCGACAACTAGCGGGAGTTTGAATGAGCAGTTCTTC
>14|TRBV15|TRBD2|TRBJ2-1|few
CATSRVLAGSEQFF
TGTGCCACCAGCAGAGTCCTAGCGGGTTCTGAGCAGTTCTTC
>19|TRBV5-1|TRBD2|TRBJ2-3|NA
CASSPGTSGRATGTDTQYF
TGCGCCAGCAGCCCCGGGACTAGCGGGAGGGCCACGGGCACAGATACGCAGTATTTT
>15|TRBV5-6|TRBD2|TRBJ2-1|many
CASSQRGRSYNEQFF
TGTGCCAGCAGCCAGCGGGGACGCTCCTACAATGAGCAGTTCTTC
>14|TRBV19|NA|TRBJ2-7|NA
CASKPEGYYNEQYF
TGTGCCAGTAAACCAGAGGGGTACTACAATGAGCAGTACTTC
>14|TRBV5-1|NA|TRBJ2-5|many
CASSLEPRGETQYF
TGCGCCAGCAGCTTGGAACCTCGAGGAGAGACCCAGTACTTC
>16|TRBV12-3/TRBV12-4|TRBD1|TRBJ2-2|NA
CASSTPQGANTGELFF
TGTGCCAGCAGTACCCCACAGGGGGCGAACACCGGGGAGCTGTTTTTT
>15|TRBV5-1|TRBD1|TRBJ1-1|NA
CASSWRQGAGTEAFF
TGCGCCAGCAGCTGGAGACAGGGGGCTGGCACTGAAGCTTTCTTT
>16|TRBV10-3|TRBD2|TRBJ2-2|NA
CAISETLAGGTGELFF
TGCGCCATCAGTGAGACCCTAGCGGGAGGTACCGGGGAGCTGTTTTTT
>12|TRBV27|NA|TRBJ2-7|few
CAITDRSNEQYF
TGTGCCATTACAGACAGGTCGAATGAGCAGTACTTC
>15|TRBV6-5|TRBD1|TRBJ2-7|many
CASSSGQGTPYEQYF
TGTGCCAGCAGTTCCGGACAGGGGACCCCCTACGAGCAGTACTTC
>19|TRBV6-5|TRBD1|TRBJ2-6|many
CASSTDWTGVSPGANVLTF
TGTGCCAGCAGTACCGATTGGACAGGGGTCTCTCCTGGGGCCAACGTCCTGACTTTC